This T cell receptor (beta chain) is drawn from a study of blood T cell repertoires in COVID-19. Background on the study: Acute and convalescent COVID-19 specimens originated in the United States, Italy and Spain. PBMCs, B-cell-depleted T cells, or T cells were the source of the cDNA or gDNA that made up the material.

The CDR3 runs 13 residues. The V gene lost 4 bases and the J gene lost 3 bases, with 9 bases spanning the gap. Germline V gene data show CDR1 as SGHDN and CDR2 as FVKESK. Original data processing: Reference gene primer amplification gave nucleated cell count estimates. This table comes from immunoSEQ multiplex PCR, and its TCRdb copy is limited to in-frame clones, with some not included. V, J and clone size derive from that table, while D and trimming were established from the DNA sequence. Altogether 190,000 or so clones are present, over 75% being singletons, with the ten largest covering 9.8%. The genes are TRBV14 and TRBJ2-5; D unresolved. Sequences were obtained from peripheral blood. This receptor was obtained from a woman older than 75 with acute or convalescent COVID-19. As DNA, the CDR3 is TGTGCCAGCAGCCTCGTCCGAGAAGAGACCCAGTACTTC. Protein product: CASSLVREETQYF.